Presented here are 28 T cell receptor beta chains from one specimen sequenced in a study of shared clonotypes between healthy human individuals. The table came from immunoSEQ multiplex PCR; TCRdb's copy has only in-frame clones and leaves some out. The sample lists approximately 1.4 million clones, approximately 98% occurring once. The sequenced material came from naive CD4+ T cells sorted from blood. The subset here: CD45RA+ positively selected. The receptor source for this set is a man in his thirties or forties in good health.

The chain links TRBV28 to TRBJ2-2; no definite D call. The CDR3 sequence is 17 residues long. CDR1 is MDHEN, CDR2 SYDVKM, per germline. With 2 bases removed from V and 0 bases from J, the gap between germline ends came to 13 bases. In nucleotides, the CDR3 is TGTGCCAGCAGTTTAACTCCCTGGGGTTCGAACACCGGGGAGCTGTTTTTT. Encoded protein: CASSLTPWGSNTGELFF.

A remark on this clone: This sample also contains other DNA sequences that code for the same CDR3. This chain connects TRBV5-1 to TRBJ2-5; D is unclear. Trimming took 0 bases from V and 5 from J, leaving 14 bases between them. Germline assignment: CDR1 SGHRS and CDR2 YFSETQ. The CDR3 sequence is 15 residues long. The CDR3 protein is CASSLEMGIRETQYF. The CDR3 DNA follows: TGCGCCAGCAGCTTGGAAATGGGGATCCGCGAGACCCAGTACTTC.

The genes are TRBV9 and TRBJ2-2, with TRBD2 matching 7 bases. The germline V gene has CDR1 SGDLS and CDR2 YYNGEE. The trim removed 7 bases at V and 2 bases at J, leaving 5 bases unmatched. This CDR3 comprises 14 residues. The CDR3 loop reads CASCPAGNTGELFF. The DNA for the CDR3 is TGTGCCAGCTGTCCAGCGGGAAACACCGGGGAGCTGTTTTTT.

The rearrangement uses TRBV29-1 and TRBJ2-1; the match to TRBD1 covers 9 bases. The CDR3 contains 13 residues. Trimming removed 5 bases from V and 13 bases from J; junction bases left unmatched: 12. Germline CDR1 SQVTM, CDR2 ANQGSEA. The CDR3 reads CSVPGQGGLNQFF. The CDR3 DNA follows: TGCAGCGTTCCGGGACAGGGTGGATTAAACCAGTTCTTC.

The J gene is TRBJ2-2, the V gene TRBV19, with 13 bases fitting TRBD2. This CDR3 spans 15 amino acids. The germline CDR1 and CDR2 sequences are LNHDA and SQIVND (reference sequence). J gave up 5 bases and V 8 bases, and 5 bases lay outside the gene matches. The CDR3 sequence: CASSGLAGMTGELFF. CDR3 DNA: TGTGCCAGTTCGGGACTAGCGGGAATGACCGGGGAGCTGTTTTTT. Full variable domain (missing parts from reference TRBV19 and TRBJ2-2): DGGITQSPKYLFRKEGQNVTLSCEQNLNHDAMYWYRQDPGQGLRLIYYSQIVNDFQKGDIAEGYSVSREKKESFPLTVTSAQKNPTAFYLCASSGLAGMTGELFFGEGSRLTVL.

The chain recombines TRBV7-3 with TRBJ2-5; 8 bases align to TRBD2. V lost 6 bases to trimming and J lost 10 bases; unmatched junction nucleotides: 13. Per the germline V gene, CDR1 is SGHTA and CDR2 is FQGTGA. CDR3 size: 14 residues. This CDR3 is CASSQRGGRYLQYF. CDR3 DNA sequence: TGTGCCAGCAGTCAACGCGGGGGGCGGTATCTCCAGTACTTC.

The J gene is TRBJ2-3, the V gene TRBV5-6; weak D call: TRBD2 (6 bases). Trimming left V 3 bases short and J 0 bases short, with 8 bases between. Per the germline V gene, CDR1 is SGHDT and CDR2 is YYEEEE. The CDR3 is made up of 14 amino acids. CDR3 bases: TGTGCCAGCAGCTCGGGACTCAGCACAGATACGCAGTATTTT. As protein: CASSSGLSTDTQYF.

V usage is TRBV7-2 and J usage is TRBJ1-2; the D gene is possibly TRBD1 (5 bases). V lost 1 base, J lost 3 bases, and 15 bases lay in between. This CDR3 has 16 residues. Germline values: CDR1 SGHTA, CDR2 FQGNSA. CDR3 nucleotides: TGTGCCAGCAGCTTAGACCCCTCCAGGGCCTACTATGGCTACACCTTC. The encoded protein is CASSLDPSRAYYGYTF. Together with reference TRBV7-2 and TRBJ1-2, the CDR3 gives the full variable domain: GAGVSQSPSNKVTEKGKDVELRCDPISGHTALYWYRQSLGQGLEFLIYFQGNSAPDKSGLPSDRFSAERTGGSVSTLTIQRTQQEDSAVYLCASSLDPSRAYYGYTFGSGTRLTVV.

The DNA for the CDR3 is TGTGCCAGTCAGGGCAGGGGTCACACAGATACGCAGTATTTT. Translating it yields CASQGRGHTDTQYF. The chain links TRBV19 to TRBJ2-3, with a possible D match to TRBD1 (6 bases). V lost 8 bases and J 2 bases, leaving 14 bases between the germline ends. The CDR3 is 14 amino acids. In germline, CDR1 is LNHDA, CDR2 SQIVND (reference sequence).

J is TRBJ1-3 and V is TRBV15, with 7 bases fitting TRBD1. Unmatched junction bases numbered 13, after V lost 6 bases and J lost 2 bases. The V gene's germline CDR1 is LNHNV and CDR2 YYDKDF (reference sequence). The CDR3 extends over 17 amino acids. CDR3 bases: TGTGCCACCAGGCCCGTTGGTACAGGGGCAGCTGGAAACACCATATATTTT. Amino acids: CATRPVGTGAAGNTIYF. The variable domain in full, with the rest retrieved from reference TRBV15 and TRBJ1-3, is DAMVIQNPRYQVTQFGKPVTLSCSQTLNHNVMYWYQQKSSQAPKLLFHYYDKDFNNEADTPDNFQSRRPNTSFCFLDIRSPGLGDTAMYLCATRPVGTGAAGNTIYFGEGSWLTVV.

The chain joins TRBV10-1 to TRBJ2-1; D call uncertain. Looked up from germline, CDR1 is WNHNN and CDR2 is SYGVQD (reference sequence). With 0 bases removed from V and 6 bases from J, the gap between germline ends came to 9 bases. The CDR3 has 14 amino acids. In DNA, the CDR3 is TGCGCCAGCAGTGAGTCTAGGGCTAGCAATGAGCAGTTCTTC. This translates into CASSESRASNEQFF.

The chain combines TRBV9 with TRBJ1-5; TRBD1 agrees at 7 bases. The CDR3 is 18 residues long. The junction had 12 bases not matched to a gene; V was cut back by 3 bases and J by 0 bases. CDR1 SGDLS and CDR2 YYNGEE come from the germline V gene. CDR3 DNA sequence: TGTGCCAGCAGCGGAATCCGGGACAGCCAGAATAGCAATCAGCCCCAGCATTTT. Protein sequence: CASSGIRDSQNSNQPQHF.

Concerning this clone itself: The identical CDR3 is also encoded by other nucleotide sequences in the sample. The chain carries TRBV28 and TRBJ2-7; D is unclear. This CDR3 comprises 12 residues. Trimming took off 3 bases at V and 3 bases at J, with 6 bases between the two ends. Germline loops: CDR1 MDHEN, CDR2 SYDVKM. The CDR3 DNA is TGTGCCAGCAGTTTCCAGGTCTACGAGCAGTACTTC. Translating it yields CASSFQVYEQYF.

The chain joins TRBV29-1 to TRBJ2-2; 14 nucleotides agree with TRBD2. Trimming at V came to 6 bases and at J to 4 bases, leaving 4 bases not matched to a gene. CDR3 length: 15 residues. The germline gives CDR1 SQVTM, CDR2 ANQGSEA. The CDR3 nucleotides read TGCAGCGTGGGACTAGCGGGAGTCGGCACCGGGGAGCTGTTTTTT. Translating gives CSVGLAGVGTGELFF.

The chain is built from TRBV11-3 and TRBJ2-7, with D perhaps matching TRBD2 (5 bases). Trimming took off 5 bases at V and 1 base at J, with 12 bases between the two ends. The CDR3 loop spans 14 amino acids. CDR1 and CDR2 (germline): SGHNT, YENEEA. CDR3: CASSESEASYEQYF. In DNA, the CDR3 is TGTGCCAGCAGCGAGTCGGAGGCGTCCTACGAGCAGTACTTC.

V usage is TRBV5-1 and J usage is TRBJ2-5; possibly TRBD1 for D (6 bases). With 4 bases removed from V and 3 bases from J, the gap between germline ends came to 10 bases. This CDR3 comprises 13 residues. Germline V gene sequence: CDR1 SGHRS, CDR2 YFSETQ. CDR3 sequence (DNA): TGCGCCAGCAGCGGACAGCAAAAAGAGACCCAGTACTTC. It encodes CASSGQQKETQYF.

About this clone itself: The same CDR3 is also encoded by other DNA sequences in this sample. The V gene is TRBV5-1, the J gene TRBJ2-1; D perhaps matches TRBD1 (6 bases). The CDR3 is 12 amino acids. The V and J ends lost 2 bases and 6 bases respectively, with 6 bases between them. Germline V gene data show CDR1 as SGHRS and CDR2 as YFSETQ. Here the CDR3 reads CASSLGGNEQFF. The CDR3 DNA follows: TGCGCCAGCAGCTTAGGGGGCAATGAGCAGTTCTTC.

This clone has only one observation. The same CDR3 is also encoded by other DNA sequences in this sample. DNA of the CDR3: TGCGCCAGCAGCTTGGCGGGCGGGGAGCTGTTTTTT. Translated: CASSLAGGELFF. V and J are TRBV5-1 and TRBJ2-2; no clear D. V was shortened by 0 bases and J by 7 bases, with 4 bases between the two germline ends. CDR3 length equals 12 residues. Germline V lookup: CDR1 SGHRS, CDR2 YFSETQ.

The chain joins TRBV14 to TRBJ1-4; TRBD1 agrees at 9 bases. V dropped 1 base and J dropped 6; count of bases not matched to a gene: 3. The CDR3 covers 15 residues. Germline CDR1 and CDR2: SGHDN and FVKESK. CDR3 amino acids: CASSQVGQGYEKLFF. The CDR3 region has the DNA TGTGCCAGCAGCCAAGTGGGACAGGGCTATGAAAAACTGTTTTTT.

As regards this clone: Additional DNA sequences in this sample encode the identical CDR3. The chain combines TRBV5-1 with TRBJ2-3, with unresolved D. The V end lost 0 bases, the J end lost 3 bases, and 8 bases lay between the germline ends. The CDR3 is 14 residues long. Looked up from germline, CDR1 is SGHRS and CDR2 is YFSETQ. The CDR3 reads CASSLVAGTDTQYF. CDR3 nucleotides: TGCGCCAGCAGCTTGGTAGCAGGAACAGATACGCAGTATTTT.

The chain joins TRBV5-6 to TRBJ1-2, with a weak D call TRBD1 (5 bases). Germline CDR1 and CDR2: SGHDT and YYEEEE. The V and J ends lost 4 bases and 0 bases respectively, with 13 bases between them. CDR3 length: 15 residues. The CDR3 loop is CASSVGQGANYGYTF. CDR3 nucleotide sequence: TGTGCCAGCAGCGTGGGGCAGGGAGCTAACTATGGCTACACCTTC.

The J gene is TRBJ2-1, the V gene TRBV5-1, with D possibly called TRBD1 or TRBD2 (5 bases each). There are 14 residues in the CDR3. V gave up 2 bases and J gave up 9 bases, with 15 bases separating them. Germline V lookup: CDR1 SGHRS, CDR2 YFSETQ. The CDR3 region has the DNA TGCGCCAGCAGCTTCCTTACGGGGCCGGGTGAGCAGTTCTTC. It specifies CASSFLTGPGEQFF.

The CDR3 spells CASSKGLAGVSRSYEQYF. The CDR3 DNA reads TGCGCCAGCAGCAAGGGACTAGCGGGAGTTTCACGCTCCTACGAGCAGTACTTC. The V call is TRBV5-1, the J call TRBJ2-7; the match to TRBD2 covers 14 bases. The CDR3 length is 18 residues. The J segment lost 0 bases and the V segment lost 4 bases, leaving 9 bases of the junction unmatched. Germline CDR1 SGHRS, CDR2 YFSETQ.

The V gene is TRBV5-1, the J gene TRBJ2-1, with no clear D. There are 14 residues in the CDR3. The germline gives CDR1 SGHRS, CDR2 YFSETQ. V was cut by 3 bases and J by 7 bases, with 14 bases left in between. The CDR3 sequence is CASSSRSGRNEQFF. CDR3 coding DNA: TGCGCCAGCAGCTCCCGGTCGGGCCGGAATGAGCAGTTCTTC. Full variable domain (remainder filled in from reference TRBV5-1 and TRBJ2-1): KAGVTQTPRYLIKTRGQQVTLSCSPISGHRSVSWYQQTPGQGLQFLFEYFSETQRNKGNFPGRFSGRQFSNSRSEMNVSTLELGDSALYLCASSSRSGRNEQFFGPGTRLTVL.

As to this clone: The same CDR3 is also encoded by other DNA sequences in this sample. The rearrangement links TRBV5-6 to TRBJ1-1; TRBD1 agrees at 9 bases. The germline V gene encodes CDR1 SGHDT and CDR2 YYEEEE. CDR3 length: 13 amino acids. With V trimmed by 4 bases and J by 4 bases, 2 bases remained unmatched. CDR3 loop: CASSLTGGTEAFF. CDR3 coding DNA: TGTGCCAGCAGCCTGACAGGGGGCACTGAAGCTTTCTTT.

The V call is TRBV6-5, the J call TRBJ1-1, with D perhaps TRBD1 (6 bases). CDR1 and CDR2 (germline): MNHEY, SVGAGI. V lost 2 bases and J lost 6, with 13 bases in between. This CDR3 has 14 residues. Written as DNA, the CDR3 is TGTGCCAGCAGTTACGGAACAGGGCTCGCTGAAGCTTTCTTT. This encodes CASSYGTGLAEAFF.

This clone was recorded a few times. CDR3 sequence reads: CASRMGPASNQPQHF. As DNA, the CDR3 is TGTGCCAGTAGGATGGGACCGGCTAGCAATCAGCCCCAGCATTTT. V gene TRBV19 combines with J gene TRBJ1-5; tentative D call: TRBD1 (5 bases). Germline assignment: CDR1 LNHDA and CDR2 SQIVND (reference sequence). There are 15 residues in the CDR3. V lost 6 bases to trimming and J lost 0 bases, with 12 bases between them.

The rearrangement uses TRBV10-3 and TRBJ1-5; no firm D call. Germline CDR1 reads ENHRY; CDR2 reads SYGVKD. V shed 0 bases and J shed 7 bases, with 7 bases lying between them. The CDR3 has 13 amino acids. The DNA of the CDR3 is TGTGCCATCAGTGAGTCGTGGGGACAGCCCCAGCATTTT. Amino acid sequence: CAISESWGQPQHF.